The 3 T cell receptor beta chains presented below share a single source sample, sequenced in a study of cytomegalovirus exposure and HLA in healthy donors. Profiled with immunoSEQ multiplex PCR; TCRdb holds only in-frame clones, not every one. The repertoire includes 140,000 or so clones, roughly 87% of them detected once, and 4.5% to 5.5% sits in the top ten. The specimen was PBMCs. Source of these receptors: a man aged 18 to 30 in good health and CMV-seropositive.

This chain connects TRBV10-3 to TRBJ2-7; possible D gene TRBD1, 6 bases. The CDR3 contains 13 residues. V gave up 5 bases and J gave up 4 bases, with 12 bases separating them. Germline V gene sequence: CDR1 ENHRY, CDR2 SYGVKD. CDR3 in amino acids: CAISLTGLYEQYF. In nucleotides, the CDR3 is TGTGCCATCAGTTTAACAGGGTTGTACGAGCAGTACTTC.

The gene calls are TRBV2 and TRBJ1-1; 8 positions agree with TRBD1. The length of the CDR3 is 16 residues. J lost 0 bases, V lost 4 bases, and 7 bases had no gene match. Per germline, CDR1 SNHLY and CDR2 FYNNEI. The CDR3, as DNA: TGTGCCAGCAGTGCCCGACAGGGGACAATGAACACTGAAGCTTTCTTT. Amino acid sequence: CASSARQGTMNTEAFF.

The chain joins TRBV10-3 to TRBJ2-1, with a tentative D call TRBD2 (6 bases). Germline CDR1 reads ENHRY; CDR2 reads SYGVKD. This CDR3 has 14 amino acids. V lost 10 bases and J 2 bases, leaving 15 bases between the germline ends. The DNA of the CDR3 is TGTGCCAGTTCCGGGACTGCTGCCTACAATGAGCAGTTCTTC. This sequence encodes CASSGTAAYNEQFF.